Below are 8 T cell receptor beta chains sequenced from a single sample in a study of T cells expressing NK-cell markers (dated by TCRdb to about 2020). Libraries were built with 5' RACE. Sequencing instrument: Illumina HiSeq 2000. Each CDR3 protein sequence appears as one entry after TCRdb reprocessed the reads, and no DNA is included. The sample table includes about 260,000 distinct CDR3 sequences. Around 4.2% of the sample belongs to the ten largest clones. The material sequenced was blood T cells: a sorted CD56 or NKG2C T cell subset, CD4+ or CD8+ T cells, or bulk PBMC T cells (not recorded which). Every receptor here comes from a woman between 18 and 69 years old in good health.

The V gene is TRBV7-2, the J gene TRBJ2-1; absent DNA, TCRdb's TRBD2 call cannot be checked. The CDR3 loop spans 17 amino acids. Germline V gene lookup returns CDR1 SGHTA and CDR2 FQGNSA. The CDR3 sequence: CASSLPTGYLAYNEQFF. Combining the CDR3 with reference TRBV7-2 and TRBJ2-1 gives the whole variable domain GAGVSQSPSNKVTEKGKDVELRCDPISGHTALYWYRQSLGQGLEFLIYFQGNSAPDKSGLPSDRFSAERTGGSVSTLTIQRTQQEDSAVYLCASSLPTGYLAYNEQFFGPGTRLTVL.

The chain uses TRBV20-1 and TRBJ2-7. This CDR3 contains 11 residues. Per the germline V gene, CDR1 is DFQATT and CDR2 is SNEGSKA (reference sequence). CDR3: CSAETVGEQYF.

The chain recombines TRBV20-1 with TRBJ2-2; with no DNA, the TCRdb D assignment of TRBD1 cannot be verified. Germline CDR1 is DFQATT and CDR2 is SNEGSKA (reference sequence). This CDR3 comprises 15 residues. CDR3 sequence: CSARTPGGAPGELFF.

This chain's CDR3 is CASRRAGLAGGSTDTQYF. The rearrangement links TRBV6-2 or TRBV6-3 to TRBJ2-3; TCRdb names TRBD2, which stays unverified in the absence of DNA. There are 18 residues in the CDR3. Germline V gene lookup returns CDR1 MNHEY and CDR2 SVGEGT.

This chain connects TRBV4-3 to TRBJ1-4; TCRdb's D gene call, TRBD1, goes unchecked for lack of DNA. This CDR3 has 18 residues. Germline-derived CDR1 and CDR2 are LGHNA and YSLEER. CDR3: CASSQESVTGTVGRKLFF.

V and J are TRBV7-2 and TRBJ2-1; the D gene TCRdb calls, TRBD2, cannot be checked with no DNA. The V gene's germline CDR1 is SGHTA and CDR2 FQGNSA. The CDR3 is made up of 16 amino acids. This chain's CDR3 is CASGGEGLAGGNEQFF.

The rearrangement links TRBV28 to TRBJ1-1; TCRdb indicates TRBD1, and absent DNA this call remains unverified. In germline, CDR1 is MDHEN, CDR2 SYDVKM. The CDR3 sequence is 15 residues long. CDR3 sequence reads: CASTVRSGGRTEAFF.

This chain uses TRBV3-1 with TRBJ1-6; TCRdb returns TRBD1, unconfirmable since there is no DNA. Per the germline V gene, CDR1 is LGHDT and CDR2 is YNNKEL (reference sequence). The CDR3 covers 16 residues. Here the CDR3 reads CASSREGFSYNSPLHF.